The entry below describes one T cell receptor beta chain. The data were produced by immunoSEQ multiplex PCR, yet TCRdb's version contains in-frame clones alone and is incomplete. The repertoire consists of 40,000 to 50,000 clones, with around nine tenths occurring once and the leading ten covering less than 60%. The germline V gene encodes CDR1 SGHTA and CDR2 FQGNSA. The CDR3 covers 12 residues. The V and J ends lost 6 bases and 4 bases respectively, with 7 bases between them. This entry comes from a study of OX40 agonist ivuxolimab in advanced cancers. This chain uses TRBV7-2 with TRBJ2-1; no firm D call. Sequences were derived from CD4+ or CD8+ T cells sorted from blood, sampled in a trial of the OX40 agonist ivuxolimab. This receptor was identified in an adult with an advanced solid tumor such as melanoma, head and neck, liver or kidney cancer. The CDR3 reads CASRAEYNEQFF. As DNA, the CDR3 is TGTGCCAGCAGAGCTGAATACAATGAGCAGTTCTTC.